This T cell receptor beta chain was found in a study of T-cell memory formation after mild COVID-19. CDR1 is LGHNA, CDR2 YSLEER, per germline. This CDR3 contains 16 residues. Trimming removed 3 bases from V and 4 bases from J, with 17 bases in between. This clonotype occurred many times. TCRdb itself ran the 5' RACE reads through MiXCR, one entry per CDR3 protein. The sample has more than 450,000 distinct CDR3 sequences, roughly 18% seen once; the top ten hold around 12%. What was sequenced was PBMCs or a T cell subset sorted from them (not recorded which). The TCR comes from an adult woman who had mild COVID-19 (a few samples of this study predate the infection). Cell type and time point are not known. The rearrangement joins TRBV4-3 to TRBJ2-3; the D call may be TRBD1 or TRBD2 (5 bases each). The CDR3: CASSHTGYGTPDTQYF. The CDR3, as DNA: TGCGCCAGCAGCCATACGGGATACGGGACCCCAGATACGCAGTATTTT.